The rows below give T cell receptor beta chains drawn from one sample of a study of OX40 agonist ivuxolimab in advanced cancers. The data were produced by immunoSEQ multiplex PCR, yet TCRdb's version contains in-frame clones alone and is incomplete. The sample lists approximately 44,000 clones, 86% occurring once. The sequencing used CD4+ or CD8+ T cells sorted from blood, collected in a trial of the OX40 agonist ivuxolimab. The source of these receptors is an adult with an advanced solid tumor such as melanoma, head and neck, liver or kidney cancer. Each CDR3 is given with its conserved first and last residue. The D gene is left open where the match is weak. Size is omitted from some rows. Given values are once, few, many or a class for expanded clones.

D gene	CDR3 length	clone size	V gene	J gene	CDR3 protein	CDR3 DNA
-	18	medium-sized	TRBV5-1	TRBJ2-2	CASSLEEGGTSNTGELFF	TGCGCCAGCAGCTTGGAGGAGGGCGGGACTTCGAACACCGGGGAGCTGTTTTTT
TRBD2	14	-	TRBV13	TRBJ2-1	CASTRTGGFNEQFF	TGTGCCAGCACCCGAACGGGGGGGTTCAATGAGCAGTTCTTC
TRBD1	15	-	TRBV19	TRBJ2-5	CASSIGAGGDETQYF	TGTGCCAGTAGTATAGGGGCAGGGGGCGACGAGACCCAGTACTTC
TRBD1	17	-	TRBV19	TRBJ2-7	CASSTPPYGQGVYEQYF	TGTGCCAGTAGTACTCCCCCATACGGACAGGGGGTATACGAGCAGTACTTC
TRBD2	17	-	TRBV28	TRBJ2-2	CASSPNPGLTPIGELFF	TGTGCCAGCAGCCCTAACCCGGGACTAACACCGATAGGGGAGCTGTTTTTT
-	12	once	TRBV11-3	TRBJ2-1	CASSLEGVKQFF	TGTGCCAGCAGCTTAGAGGGGGTCAAGCAGTTCTTC
TRBD1	15	-	TRBV10-3	TRBJ2-7	CAISGRDRGSYEQYF	TGTGCCATCAGTGGCCGGGACAGGGGAAGTTACGAGCAGTACTTC
-	15	few	TRBV18	TRBJ1-1	CASSPTSFQNTEAFF	TGTGCCAGCTCACCAACATCTTTTCAGAACACTGAAGCTTTCTTT
-	11	-	TRBV6-6	TRBJ2-3	CASRASDTQYF	TGTGCCAGCAGGGCTAGTGATACGCAGTATTTT
TRBD1	16	-	TRBV12-5	TRBJ2-1	CASGLRQGESYNEQFF	TGTGCTAGTGGTTTGAGACAGGGCGAGAGCTACAATGAGCAGTTCTTC
-	15	-	TRBV9	TRBJ1-3	CASSVVGLLGNTIYF	TGTGCCAGCAGCGTAGTTGGCTTGTTGGGAAACACCATATATTTT
-	16	-	TRBV7-2	TRBJ2-7	CASSLGGGGPSYEQYF	TGTGCCAGCAGCTTAGGTGGGGGGGGCCCATCCTACGAGCAGTACTTC
-	15	-	TRBV5-8	TRBJ1-3	CASTPVGGPGNTIYF	TGTGCCAGCACCCCGGTCGGGGGGCCTGGAAACACCATATATTTT
-	14	-	TRBV9	TRBJ2-7	CASSPAGATYEQYF	TGTGCCAGCAGCCCTGCGGGGGCCACCTACGAGCAGTACTTC
-	15	-	TRBV4-1	TRBJ1-4	CASSPGYTTNEKLFF	TGCGCCAGCAGCCCTGGATATACAACTAATGAAAAACTGTTTTTT
-	12	-	TRBV7-9	TRBJ1-2	CASSPGAGGYTF	TGTGCCAGCAGTCCAGGGGCCGGTGGCTACACCTTC
-	13	-	TRBV28	TRBJ1-1	CASSYTEDTEAFF	TGTGCCAGCAGTTACACCGAGGACACTGAAGCTTTCTTT
TRBD1	15	-	TRBV4-3	TRBJ1-2	CASSPRQGSGYGYTF	TGCGCCAGCAGCCCGAGACAGGGTTCAGGCTATGGCTACACCTTC
TRBD2	16	-	TRBV7-3	TRBJ2-1	CASSLGSAGGPAEQFF	TGTGCCAGCAGCTTAGGTTCAGCGGGGGGGCCTGCTGAGCAGTTCTTC
-	13	-	TRBV19	TRBJ2-2	CASSIVGAGELFF	TGTGCCAGTAGTATTGTGGGGGCCGGGGAGCTGTTTTTT
-	13	-	TRBV5-6	TRBJ2-2	CASSLEGTGELFF	TGTGCCAGCAGCTTGGAAGGGACCGGGGAGCTGTTTTTT
TRBD2	17	-	TRBV4-2	TRBJ2-6	CASSQEWGGSGANVLTF	TGTGCCAGCAGCCAAGAGTGGGGGGGCTCTGGGGCCAACGTCCTGACTTTC
-	13	-	TRBV4-3	TRBJ2-3	CASSDYSTDTQYF	TGCGCCAGCTCGGACTACAGCACAGATACGCAGTATTTT
-	14	-	TRBV6-5	TRBJ2-3	CASSPSVGADTQYF	TGTGCCAGCAGCCCCTCGGTGGGTGCAGATACGCAGTATTTT
-	14	-	TRBV9	TRBJ1-5	CASSPGGGPQPQHF	TGTGCCAGCAGCCCTGGGGGGGGGCCACAGCCCCAGCATTTT
-	16	-	TRBV19	TRBJ1-1	CASSIDIETLPTEAFF	TGTGCCAGTAGTATAGATATCGAGACACTCCCCACTGAAGCTTTCTTT
-	14	-	TRBV27	TRBJ2-1	CASSPSGVVTEQFF	TGTGCCAGCAGCCCCTCGGGGGTCGTAACTGAGCAGTTCTTC
-	13	-	TRBV5-6	TRBJ1-1	CASSLDTNTEAFF	TGTGCCAGCAGCTTGGATACGAACACTGAAGCTTTCTTT